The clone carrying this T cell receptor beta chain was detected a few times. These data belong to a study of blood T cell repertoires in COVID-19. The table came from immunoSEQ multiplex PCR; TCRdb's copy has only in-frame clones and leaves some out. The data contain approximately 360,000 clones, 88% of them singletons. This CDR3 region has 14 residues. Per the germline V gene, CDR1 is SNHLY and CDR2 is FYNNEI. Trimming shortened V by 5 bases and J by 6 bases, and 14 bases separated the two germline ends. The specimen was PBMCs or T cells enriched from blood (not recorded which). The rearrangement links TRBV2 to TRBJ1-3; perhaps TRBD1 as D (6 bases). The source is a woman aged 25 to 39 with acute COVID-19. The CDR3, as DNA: TGTGCCAGCAGTCCCGGACAGCAGATAAACACCATATATTTT. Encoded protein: CASSPGQQINTIYF.